This T cell receptor (beta chain) was recorded in a study of CD8 T cells in Susac syndrome. With random hexamers, roughly 0.45 to 1 ug RNA was reverse transcribed. TCRdb re-called the immunoSEQ multiplex PCR reads through MiXCR, storing one row per CDR3 protein. The sample lists about 300,000 distinct CDR3 sequences; 70% to 90% were seen once. V lost 4 bases to trimming and J lost 6 bases, with 16 bases between them. The length of the CDR3 is 14 residues. Germline CDR1 is SGHVS and CDR2 is FNYEAQ. What was sequenced was CD8+ T cells from PBMCs. V usage is TRBV7-6 and J usage is TRBJ2-7; no definite D call. This TCR was recovered from a human donor with multiple sclerosis. CDR3 sequence (DNA): TGTGCCAGCAGCTCCAGCCTGACCCCCGGCGAGCAGTACTTC. As protein: CASSSSLTPGEQYF.